Following are 8 T cell receptor beta chains from one sample sequenced in a study of radiotherapy plus CTLA-4 blockade in lung cancer. The data were produced by immunoSEQ multiplex PCR, yet TCRdb's version contains in-frame clones alone and is incomplete. This table holds nearly 95,000 clones, around 83% found once. The sequenced sample was peripheral blood, obtained from a patient treated with radiotherapy plus ipilimumab. All receptors come from a human donor with non-small cell lung cancer that progressed on radiotherapy plus ipilimumab.

The genes are TRBV6-1 and TRBJ2-1, with D uncertain. This CDR3 spans 15 amino acids. V gave up 1 base and J gave up 0 bases, with 7 bases separating them. Germline CDR1 and CDR2: MNHNS and SASEGT. In DNA form, the CDR3 reads TGTGCCAGCAGTGAAGGGGCCAGCTCCTACAATGAGCAGTTCTTC. As protein: CASSEGASSYNEQFF.

The chain combines TRBV5-4 with TRBJ2-2; TRBD1 is a possible D gene (6 bases). Germline V gives CDR1 SGHNT, CDR2 YYREEE (reference sequence). V lost 0 bases and J 5 bases, leaving 20 bases between the germline ends. The CDR3 runs to 18 residues. This chain's CDR3 is CASSLGLVGASGTGELFF. The DNA for the CDR3 is TGTGCCAGCAGCTTGGGGTTGGTGGGGGCGTCAGGGACCGGGGAGCTGTTTTTT.

The J gene is TRBJ2-7, the V gene TRBV7-2; 7 nucleotides line up with TRBD1. The V and J ends lost 1 base and 3 bases, in that order; junction bases with no gene match: 6. There are 15 residues in the CDR3. Looked up from germline, CDR1 is SGHTA and CDR2 is FQGNSA. The CDR3 region is CASSLGVRGYYEQYF. The CDR3 region has the DNA TGTGCCAGCAGCTTAGGGGTCAGGGGGTACTACGAGCAGTACTTC.

The V gene is TRBV10-2, the J gene TRBJ2-7; D call uncertain. Trimming cost V 5 bases and J 7 bases, with 15 bases left between them. Germline V lookup: CDR1 WSHSY, CDR2 SAAADI. The CDR3 runs to 13 residues. For the CDR3, the DNA is TGCGCCAGCAGTATTGGGCAGCTTAATGAGCAGTACGTC. Its translation is CASSIGQLNEQYV.

This chain joins TRBV6-6 and TRBJ1-1; no definite D call. V was trimmed by 8 bases and J by 1 base, leaving 5 bases between them. Germline values: CDR1 MNHNY, CDR2 SVGAGI (reference sequence). The CDR3 is 11 residues long. Here the CDR3 DNA reads TGTGCCAGCCCGGCGAACACTGAAGCTTTCTTT. Its translation is CASPANTEAFF.

The V call is TRBV5-4, the J call TRBJ2-1, with D maybe TRBD1 (5 bases). Trimming stripped 4 bases from V and 4 bases from J, with 15 bases between. CDR1 SGHNT and CDR2 YYREEE come from the germline V gene (reference sequence). The CDR3 loop spans 15 amino acids. The CDR3 coding sequence is TGTGCCAGCAGCCAGGGATGGACGGAATACAATGAGCAGTTCTTC. It is translated as CASSQGWTEYNEQFF.

This clone was counted only a few times. The V and J genes are TRBV6-1 and TRBJ2-3; the D gene is possibly TRBD2 (6 bases). The germline V and J ends were trimmed by 0 bases and 1 base, with 14 bases remaining between them. Germline V lookup: CDR1 MNHNS, CDR2 SASEGT. CDR3 size: 17 residues. The CDR3 sequence is CASSEAGAGGGTDTQYF. Written as DNA, the CDR3 is TGTGCCAGCAGTGAAGCGGGAGCGGGTGGTGGCACAGATACGCAGTATTTT.

V is TRBV28 and J is TRBJ2-2, with 8 bases identical to TRBD1. The V gene's germline CDR1 is MDHEN and CDR2 SYDVKM. Unmatched junction bases numbered 24, after V lost 10 bases and J lost 8 bases. CDR3 length: 18 residues. The CDR3 nucleotides read TGTGCCACCCCGGGACAGGTTTTTCAGGGGCTGTCGACGGGGGAGCTGTTTTTT. This gives the protein CATPGQVFQGLSTGELFF.